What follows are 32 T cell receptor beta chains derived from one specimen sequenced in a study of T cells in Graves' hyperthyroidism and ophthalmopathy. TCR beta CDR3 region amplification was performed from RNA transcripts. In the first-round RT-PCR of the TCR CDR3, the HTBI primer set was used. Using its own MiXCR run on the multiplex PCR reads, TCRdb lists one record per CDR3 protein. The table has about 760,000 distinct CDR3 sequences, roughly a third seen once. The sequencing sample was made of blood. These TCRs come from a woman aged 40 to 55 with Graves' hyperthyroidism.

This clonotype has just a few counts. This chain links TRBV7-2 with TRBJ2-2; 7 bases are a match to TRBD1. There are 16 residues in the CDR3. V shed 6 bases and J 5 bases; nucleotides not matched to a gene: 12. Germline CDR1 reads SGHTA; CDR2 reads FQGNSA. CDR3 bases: TGTGCCAGCAGTCCCCACGTCGGGACAGAGACCGGGGAGCTGTTTTTT. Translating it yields CASSPHVGTETGELFF.

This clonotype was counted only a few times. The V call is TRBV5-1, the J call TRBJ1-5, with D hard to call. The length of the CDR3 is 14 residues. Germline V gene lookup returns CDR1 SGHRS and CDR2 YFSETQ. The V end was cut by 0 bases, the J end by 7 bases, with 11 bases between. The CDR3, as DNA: TGCGCCAGCAGCTTGGACCTCGCCGGACAGCCCCAGCATTTT. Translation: CASSLDLAGQPQHF.

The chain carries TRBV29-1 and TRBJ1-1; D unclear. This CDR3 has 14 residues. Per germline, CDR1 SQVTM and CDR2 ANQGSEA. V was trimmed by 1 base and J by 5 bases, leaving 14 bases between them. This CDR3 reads CSVEGGWSGTEAFF. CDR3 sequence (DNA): TGCAGCGTTGAAGGGGGTTGGAGTGGTACTGAAGCTTTCTTT.

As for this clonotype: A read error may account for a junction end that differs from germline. The CDR3 loop reads CACSDRGSEKLFF. The CDR3 DNA is TGCGCCTGCAGCGACAGGGGGAGCGAAAAACTGTTTTTT. The chain has TRBV5-1 and TRBJ1-4; 9 positions agree with TRBD1. This CDR3 spans 13 amino acids. Germline CDR1 is SGHRS and CDR2 is YFSETQ. Variable domain in full (rest from reference TRBV5-1 and TRBJ1-4): KAGVTQTPRYLIKTRGQQVTLSCSPISGHRSVSWYQQTPGQGLQFLFEYFSETQRNKGNFPGRFSGRQFSNSRSEMNVSTLELGDSALYLCACSDRGSEKLFFGSGTQLSVL.

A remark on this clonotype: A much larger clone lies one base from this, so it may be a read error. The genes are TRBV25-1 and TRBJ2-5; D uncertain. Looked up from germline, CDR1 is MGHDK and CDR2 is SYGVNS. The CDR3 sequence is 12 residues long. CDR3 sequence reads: CTSSSSQETQYF. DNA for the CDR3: TGTACCAGCAGTTCCAGCCAAGAGACCCAGTACTTC.

The CDR3 nucleotides are TGTGCCAGCAGCTTGGTTCGGCTAGCGGGAGCCCTGAACACCGGGGAGCTGTTTTTT. This gives the protein CASSLVRLAGALNTGELFF. This rearrangement joins TRBV7-2 to TRBJ2-2; TRBD2 matches 10 bases. V was clipped by 3 bases and J by 1 base; unmatched bases: 11. The CDR3 is 19 residues long. Germline CDR1 SGHTA, CDR2 FQGNSA.

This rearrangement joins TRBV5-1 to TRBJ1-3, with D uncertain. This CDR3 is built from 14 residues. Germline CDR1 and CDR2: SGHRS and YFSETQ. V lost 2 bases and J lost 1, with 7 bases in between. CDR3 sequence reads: CASSFTGSGNTIYF. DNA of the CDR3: TGCGCCAGCAGCTTTACGGGTTCTGGAAACACCATATATTTT.

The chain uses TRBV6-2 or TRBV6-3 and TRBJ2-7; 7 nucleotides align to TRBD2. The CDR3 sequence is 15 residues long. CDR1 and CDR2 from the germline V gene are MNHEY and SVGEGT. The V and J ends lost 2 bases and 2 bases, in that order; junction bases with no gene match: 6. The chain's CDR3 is CASSYLGGIAYEQYF. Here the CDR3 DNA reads TGTGCCAGCAGTTACCTGGGGGGGATTGCCTACGAGCAGTACTTC.

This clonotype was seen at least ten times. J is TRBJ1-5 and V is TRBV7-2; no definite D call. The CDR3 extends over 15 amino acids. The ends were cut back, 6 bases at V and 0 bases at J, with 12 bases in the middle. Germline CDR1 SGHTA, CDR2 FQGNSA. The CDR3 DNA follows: TGTGCCAGCAGACCAGACACGTATAGCAATCAGCCCCAGCATTTT. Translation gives CASRPDTYSNQPQHF. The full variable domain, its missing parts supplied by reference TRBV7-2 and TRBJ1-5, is GAGVSQSPSNKVTEKGKDVELRCDPISGHTALYWYRQSLGQGLEFLIYFQGNSAPDKSGLPSDRFSAERTGGSVSTLTIQRTQQEDSAVYLCASRPDTYSNQPQHFGDGTRLSIL.

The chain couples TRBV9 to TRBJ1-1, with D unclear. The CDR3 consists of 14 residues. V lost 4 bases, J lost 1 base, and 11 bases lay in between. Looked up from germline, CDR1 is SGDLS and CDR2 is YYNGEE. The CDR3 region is CASSIAVENTEAFF. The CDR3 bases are TGTGCCAGCAGCATAGCTGTAGAGAACACTGAAGCTTTCTTT.

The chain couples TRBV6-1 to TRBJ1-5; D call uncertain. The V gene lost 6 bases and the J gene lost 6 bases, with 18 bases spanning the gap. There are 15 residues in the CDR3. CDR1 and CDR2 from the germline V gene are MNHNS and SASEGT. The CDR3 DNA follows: TGTGCCAGCAGCCCGACGGCTATCTACGGTCAGCCCCAGCATTTT. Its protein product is CASSPTAIYGQPQHF.

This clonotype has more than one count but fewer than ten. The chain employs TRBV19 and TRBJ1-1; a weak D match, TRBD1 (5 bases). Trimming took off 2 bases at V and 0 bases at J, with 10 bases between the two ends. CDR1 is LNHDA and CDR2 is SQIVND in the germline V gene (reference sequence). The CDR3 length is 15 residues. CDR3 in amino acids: CASSISGQMNTEAFF. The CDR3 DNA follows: TGTGCCAGTAGTATATCGGGGCAGATGAACACTGAAGCTTTCTTT.

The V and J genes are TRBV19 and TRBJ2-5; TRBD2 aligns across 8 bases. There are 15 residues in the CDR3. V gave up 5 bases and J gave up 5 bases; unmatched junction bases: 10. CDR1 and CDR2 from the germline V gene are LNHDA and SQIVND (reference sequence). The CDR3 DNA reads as TGTGCCAGTAGTTCCCGCGGGGGGCTTTACGAGACCCAGTACTTC. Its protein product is CASSSRGGLYETQYF.

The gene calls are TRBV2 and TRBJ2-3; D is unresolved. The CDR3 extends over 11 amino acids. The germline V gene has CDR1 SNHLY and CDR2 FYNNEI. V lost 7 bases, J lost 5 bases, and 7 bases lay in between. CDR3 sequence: CASKSGDTQYF. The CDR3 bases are TGTGCCAGCAAGTCAGGAGATACGCAGTATTTT.

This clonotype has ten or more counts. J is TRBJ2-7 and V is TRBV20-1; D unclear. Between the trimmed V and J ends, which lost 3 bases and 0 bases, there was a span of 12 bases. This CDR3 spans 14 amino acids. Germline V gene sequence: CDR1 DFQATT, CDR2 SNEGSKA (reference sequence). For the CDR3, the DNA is TGCAGTGCTAGTTGGCCCCAGGTCTCCTACGAGCAGTACTTC. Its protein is CSASWPQVSYEQYF.

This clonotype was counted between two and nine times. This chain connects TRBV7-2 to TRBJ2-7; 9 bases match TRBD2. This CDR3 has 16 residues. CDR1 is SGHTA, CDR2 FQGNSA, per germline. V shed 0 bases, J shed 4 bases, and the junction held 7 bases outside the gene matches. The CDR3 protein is CASSLASGGRAYEQYF. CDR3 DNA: TGTGCCAGCAGCTTAGCTAGCGGGGGACGAGCGTACGAGCAGTACTTC.

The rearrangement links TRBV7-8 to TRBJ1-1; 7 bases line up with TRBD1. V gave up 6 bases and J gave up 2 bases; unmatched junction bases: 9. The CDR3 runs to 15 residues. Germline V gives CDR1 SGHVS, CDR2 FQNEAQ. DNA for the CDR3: TGTGCCAGCAGTAACGGAGGGGGCGGTAACACTGAAGCTTTCTTT. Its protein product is CASSNGGGGNTEAFF.

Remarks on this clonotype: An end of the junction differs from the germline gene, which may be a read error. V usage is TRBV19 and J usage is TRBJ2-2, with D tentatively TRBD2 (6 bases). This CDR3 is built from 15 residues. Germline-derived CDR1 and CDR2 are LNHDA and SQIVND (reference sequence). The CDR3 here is CASSSGVTNTGELVF. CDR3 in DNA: TGTGCCAGTAGTTCGGGAGTAACGAACACCGGGGAGCTGGTTTTT.

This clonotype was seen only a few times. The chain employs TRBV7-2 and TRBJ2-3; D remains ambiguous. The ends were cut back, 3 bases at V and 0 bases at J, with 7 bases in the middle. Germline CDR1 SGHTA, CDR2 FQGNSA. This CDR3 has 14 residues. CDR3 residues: CASSFTLSTDTQYF. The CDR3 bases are TGTGCCAGCAGCTTCACCCTGAGCACAGATACGCAGTATTTT.

DNA for the CDR3: TGCAGTCCCCGGGGTGGTGGGGCCAACGTCCTGACTTTC. Translated, it gives CSPRGGGANVLTF. V gene TRBV29-1 combines with J gene TRBJ2-6; a weak D match, TRBD2 (5 bases). Germline values: CDR1 SQVTM, CDR2 ANQGSEA. This CDR3 is 13 amino acids long.

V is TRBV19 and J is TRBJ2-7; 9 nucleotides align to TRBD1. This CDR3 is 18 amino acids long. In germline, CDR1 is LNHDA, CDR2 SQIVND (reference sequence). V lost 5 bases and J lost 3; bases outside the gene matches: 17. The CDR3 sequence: CASSHQAYNRGQVYEQYF. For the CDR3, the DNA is TGTGCCAGTAGTCATCAAGCATACAACAGGGGGCAAGTCTACGAGCAGTACTTC.

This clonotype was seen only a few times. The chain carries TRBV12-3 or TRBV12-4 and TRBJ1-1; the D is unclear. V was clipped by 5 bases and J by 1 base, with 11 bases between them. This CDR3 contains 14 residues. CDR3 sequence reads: CASSHWTQNTEAFF. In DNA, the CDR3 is TGTGCCAGCAGTCACTGGACCCAGAACACTGAAGCTTTCTTT.

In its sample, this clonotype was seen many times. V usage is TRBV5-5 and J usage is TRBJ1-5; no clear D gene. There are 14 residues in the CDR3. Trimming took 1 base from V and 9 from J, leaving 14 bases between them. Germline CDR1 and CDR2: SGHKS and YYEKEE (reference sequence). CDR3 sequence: CASSLRRASRPQHF. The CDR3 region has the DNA TGTGCCAGCAGCTTGCGGAGGGCCTCACGGCCCCAGCATTTT.

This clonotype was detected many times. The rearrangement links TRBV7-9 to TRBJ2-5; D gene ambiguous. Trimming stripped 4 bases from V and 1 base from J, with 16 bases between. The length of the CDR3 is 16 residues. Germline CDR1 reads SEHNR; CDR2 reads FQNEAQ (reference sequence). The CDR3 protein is CASSSETSGPQETQYF. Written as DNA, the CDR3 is TGTGCCAGCAGCTCCGAGACATCCGGCCCCCAAGAGACCCAGTACTTC.

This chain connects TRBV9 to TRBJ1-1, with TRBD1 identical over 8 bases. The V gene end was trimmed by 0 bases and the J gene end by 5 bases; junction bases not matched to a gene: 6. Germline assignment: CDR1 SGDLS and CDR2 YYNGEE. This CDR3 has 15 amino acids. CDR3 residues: CASSVAAQGGTEAFF. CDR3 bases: TGTGCCAGCAGCGTAGCCGCACAGGGGGGAACTGAAGCTTTCTTT.

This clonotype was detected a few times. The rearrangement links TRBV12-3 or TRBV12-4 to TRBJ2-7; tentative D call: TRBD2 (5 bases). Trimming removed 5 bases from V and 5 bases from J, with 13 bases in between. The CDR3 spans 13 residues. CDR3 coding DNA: TGTGCCAGCAGTACCGCTACTAGTAACGAGCAGTACTTC. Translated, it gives CASSTATSNEQYF.

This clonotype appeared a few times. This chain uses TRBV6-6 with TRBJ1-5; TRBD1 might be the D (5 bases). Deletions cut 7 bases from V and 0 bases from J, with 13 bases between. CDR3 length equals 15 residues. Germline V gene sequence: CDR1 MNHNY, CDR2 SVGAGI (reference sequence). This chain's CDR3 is CASTGTGDSNQPQHF. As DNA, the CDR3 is TGTGCCAGCACCGGGACGGGGGATAGCAATCAGCCCCAGCATTTT.

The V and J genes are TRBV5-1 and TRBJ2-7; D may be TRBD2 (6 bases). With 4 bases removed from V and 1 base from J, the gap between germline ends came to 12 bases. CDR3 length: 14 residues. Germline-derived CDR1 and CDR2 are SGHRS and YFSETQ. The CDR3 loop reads CASSLQTSSYEQYF. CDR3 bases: TGCGCCAGCAGCCTTCAGACTAGTTCCTACGAGCAGTACTTC.

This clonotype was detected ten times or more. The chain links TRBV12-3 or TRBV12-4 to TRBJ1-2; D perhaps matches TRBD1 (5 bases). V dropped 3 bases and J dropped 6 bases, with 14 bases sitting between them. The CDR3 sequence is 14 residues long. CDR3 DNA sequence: TGTGCCAGCAGTTTTTCCAGGGTAAACCATGGCTACACCTTC. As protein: CASSFSRVNHGYTF.

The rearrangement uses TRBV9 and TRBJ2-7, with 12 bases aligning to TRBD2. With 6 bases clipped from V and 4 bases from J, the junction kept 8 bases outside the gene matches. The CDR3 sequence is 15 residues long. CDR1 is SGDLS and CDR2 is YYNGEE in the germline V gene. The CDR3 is CASTTTSGGSYEQYF. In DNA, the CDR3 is TGTGCCAGCACCACGACTAGCGGGGGATCATACGAGCAGTACTTC.

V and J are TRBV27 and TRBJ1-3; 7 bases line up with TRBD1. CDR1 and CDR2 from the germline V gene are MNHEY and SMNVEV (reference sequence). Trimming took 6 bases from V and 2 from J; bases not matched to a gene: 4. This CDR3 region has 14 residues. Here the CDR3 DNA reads TGTGCCAGCAGATCGACAGGGACTGGAAACACCATATATTTT. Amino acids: CASRSTGTGNTIYF.

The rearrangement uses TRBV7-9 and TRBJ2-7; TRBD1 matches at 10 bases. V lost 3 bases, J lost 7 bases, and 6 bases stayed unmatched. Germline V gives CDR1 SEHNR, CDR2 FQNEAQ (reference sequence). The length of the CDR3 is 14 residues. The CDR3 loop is CASSFWTGGGEQYF. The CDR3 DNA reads TGTGCCAGCAGCTTTTGGACAGGGGGAGGGGAGCAGTACTTC.